Listed here is a single T cell receptor (beta chain). The data were obtained in a study of blood T cell repertoires in COVID-19. Study information: Spain, Italy and the United States supplied samples that represented acute and convalescent COVID-19. Nucleic acid was either cDNA or gDNA, and it came from T cells, B-cell-depleted T cells, or PBMCs.

CDR1 is LNHDA, CDR2 SQIVND, per germline (reference sequence). The CDR3 loop spans 13 amino acids. Trimming at V came to 5 bases and at J to 6 bases, leaving 6 bases not matched to a gene. As originally analysed: Amplification from reference gene primers served as the basis for estimated nucleated cell counts. Profiled with immunoSEQ multiplex PCR; TCRdb holds only in-frame clones, not every one. The V and J calls and the clone size are those of that table, but D and trimming were determined from the DNA. The sample records about 63,000 clones, around 88% being singletons. V is TRBV19 and J is TRBJ1-1; 7 bases agree with TRBD1. The receptor was isolated from a human donor in a cohort sampled during active COVID-19. Sequencing input: peripheral blood. The CDR3 nucleotides are TGTGCCAGTAGTCCTCGGACAGGCGCTGAAGCTTTCTTT. Translated, it gives CASSPRTGAEAFF. Full variable domain (rest looked up from reference TRBV19 and TRBJ1-1): DGGITQSPKYLFRKEGQNVTLSCEQNLNHDAMYWYRQDPGQGLRLIYYSQIVNDFQKGDIAEGYSVSREKKESFPLTVTSAQKNPTAFYLCASSPRTGAEAFFGQGTRLTVV.